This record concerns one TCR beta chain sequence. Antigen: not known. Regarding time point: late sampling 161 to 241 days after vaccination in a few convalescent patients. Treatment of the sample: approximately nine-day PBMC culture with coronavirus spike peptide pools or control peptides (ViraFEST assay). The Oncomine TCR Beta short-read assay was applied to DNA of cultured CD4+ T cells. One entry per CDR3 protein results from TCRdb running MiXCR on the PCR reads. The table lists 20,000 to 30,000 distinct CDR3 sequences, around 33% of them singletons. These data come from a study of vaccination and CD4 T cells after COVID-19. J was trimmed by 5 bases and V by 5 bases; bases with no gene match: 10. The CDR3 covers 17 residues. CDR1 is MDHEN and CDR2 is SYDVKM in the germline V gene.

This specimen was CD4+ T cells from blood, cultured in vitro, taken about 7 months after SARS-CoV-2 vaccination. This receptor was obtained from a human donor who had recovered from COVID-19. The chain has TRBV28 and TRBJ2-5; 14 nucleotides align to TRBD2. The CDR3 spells CASSTWTSGRISETQYF. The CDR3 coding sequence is TGTGCCAGCAGTACTTGGACTAGCGGGAGGATCAGCGAGACCCAGTACTTC.